A single sample is the source of the 14 T cell receptor beta chains below, sequenced in a study of blood T cell repertoires in COVID-19. Sequencing was performed with immunoSEQ multiplex PCR; in TCRdb, only in-frame clones are kept and a portion is missing. The sample records nearly 110,000 clones, around 82% being singletons. Source material: peripheral blood. Receptor source: a human donor in a cohort sampled during active COVID-19.

The chain recombines TRBV7-3 with TRBJ1-5, with 8 bases aligning to TRBD1. Germline V CDR1 and CDR2: SGHTA, FQGTGA. V lost 4 bases, J lost 0 bases, and 8 bases stayed unmatched. This CDR3 has 17 residues. The chain's CDR3 is CASSSPDRVYSNQPQHF. The DNA for the CDR3 is TGTGCCAGCAGCTCCCCGGACAGGGTCTATAGCAATCAGCCCCAGCATTTT.

This rearrangement joins TRBV7-9 to TRBJ1-6; the match to TRBD1 covers 7 bases. CDR3 size: 16 residues. V dropped 6 bases and J dropped 7; count of bases not matched to a gene: 12. Germline V gene data show CDR1 as SEHNR and CDR2 as FQNEAQ (reference sequence). CDR3 DNA sequence: TGTGCCAGCAGGGGCTGGGACAGCCTTAGCAATTCACCCCTCCACTTT. Its translation is CASRGWDSLSNSPLHF.

This clone was seen a handful of times. V gene TRBV5-4 combines with J gene TRBJ2-2, with TRBD1 matching 8 bases. Trimming cost V 4 bases and J 5 bases; bases outside gene matches: 7. The length of the CDR3 is 15 residues. Germline CDR1 reads SGHNT; CDR2 reads YYREEE (reference sequence). The CDR3 coding sequence is TGTGCCAGCAGCCCGGGTAGGACAGGGACCGGGGAGCTGTTTTTT. This translates into CASSPGRTGTGELFF.

J is TRBJ2-5 and V is TRBV2, with 13 bases aligning to TRBD2. V dropped 10 bases and J dropped 5; count of bases not matched to a gene: 10. Looked up from germline, CDR1 is SNHLY and CDR2 is FYNNEI. The CDR3 has 15 amino acids. The CDR3 DNA follows: TGTGCCACCCAAAATCGACTAGCGGGAGGTGAGACCCAGTACTTC. This gives the protein CATQNRLAGGETQYF. Full variable domain (rest looked up from reference TRBV2 and TRBJ2-5): EPEVTQTPSHQVTQMGQEVILRCVPISNHLYFYWYRQILGQKVEFLVSFYNNEISEKSEIFDDQFSVERPDGSNFTLKIRSTKLEDSAMYFCATQNRLAGGETQYFGPGTRLLVL.

V and J are TRBV18 and TRBJ2-5; TRBD2 agrees at 8 bases. V dropped 6 bases and J dropped 6; count of bases not matched to a gene: 18. The CDR3 is made up of 17 amino acids. CDR1 is KGHSH, CDR2 LQKENI, per germline. The CDR3 here is CASSHQDQLAGSQTQYF. In nucleotides, the CDR3 is TGTGCCAGCTCGCACCAAGATCAATTAGCGGGGTCCCAGACCCAGTACTTC.

This chain joins TRBV3-1 (or the pseudogene TRBV3-2) and TRBJ2-3, with 9 bases aligning to TRBD2. Trimming took 2 bases from V and 6 from J; bases not matched to a gene: 18. The CDR3 is made up of 19 amino acids. CDR1 is LGHDT, CDR2 YNNKEL, per germline (reference sequence). The chain's CDR3 is CASSQPKGRGTSLPDTQYF. The CDR3, as DNA: TGTGCCAGCAGCCAACCAAAGGGTCGGGGGACTAGCTTACCGGATACGCAGTATTTT.

The gene calls are TRBV15 and TRBJ2-7; 7 bases match TRBD1. This CDR3 has 13 residues. Germline loops: CDR1 LNHNV, CDR2 YYDKDF (reference sequence). With V trimmed by 8 bases and J by 6 bases, 10 bases remained unmatched. The CDR3 here is CATAKRQGIEQYF. As DNA, the CDR3 is TGTGCCACCGCCAAACGACAGGGTATCGAGCAGTACTTC. Based on the CDR3 plus reference TRBV15 and TRBJ2-7, the full variable domain is DAMVIQNPRYQVTQFGKPVTLSCSQTLNHNVMYWYQQKSSQAPKLLFHYYDKDFNNEADTPDNFQSRRPNTSFCFLDIRSPGLGDTAMYLCATAKRQGIEQYFGPGTRLTVT.

V usage is TRBV5-4 and J usage is TRBJ2-3; TRBD1 matches 9 bases. The V segment lost 2 bases and the J segment 1 base; nucleotides outside the gene matches: 2. Germline lookup yields CDR1 SGHNT and CDR2 YYREEE (reference sequence). There are 15 residues in the CDR3. CDR3 sequence reads: CASSLQGAGTDTQYF. In DNA, the CDR3 is TGTGCCAGCAGCTTACAGGGGGCTGGCACAGATACGCAGTATTTT.

The V gene is TRBV15, the J gene TRBJ2-1, with 14 bases matching TRBD2. V trimming: 3 bases; J trimming: 6 bases; junction bases outside the gene matches: 1. This CDR3 comprises 15 residues. Germline loops: CDR1 LNHNV, CDR2 YYDKDF (reference sequence). CDR3 residues: CATSRTSGRANEQFF. CDR3 bases: TGTGCCACCAGCAGGACTAGCGGGAGGGCCAATGAGCAGTTCTTC.

This rearrangement joins TRBV7-3 to TRBJ2-2; 7 bases agree with TRBD2. Germline CDR1 SGHTA, CDR2 FQGTGA. There are 15 residues in the CDR3. The J segment lost 1 base and the V segment lost 5 bases, leaving 4 bases of the junction unmatched. The CDR3 loop reads CASSQLAGNTGELFF. The CDR3 coding sequence is TGTGCCAGCAGCCAATTAGCGGGGAACACCGGGGAGCTGTTTTTT. Full variable domain (outside the CDR3, taken from reference TRBV7-3 and TRBJ2-2): GAGVSQTPSNKVTEKGKYVELRCDPISGHTALYWYRQSLGQGPEFLIYFQGTGAADDSGLPNDRFFAVRPEGSVSTLKIQRTERGDSAVYLCASSQLAGNTGELFFGEGSRLTVL.

This clone occurred once. The rearrangement links TRBV6-1 to TRBJ1-5; D is undetermined. V was cut by 2 bases and J by 9 bases, with 8 bases left in between. CDR1 is MNHNS, CDR2 SASEGT, per germline. The CDR3 is 12 residues long. CDR3 sequence: CASSEWLGPQHF. In DNA form, the CDR3 reads TGTGCCAGCAGTGAATGGCTTGGGCCCCAGCATTTT.

CDR3 in DNA: TGTGCCAGCAGTTACGGAGGACTAGCGGGGACCACCGGGGAGCTGTTTTTT. Translation: CASSYGGLAGTTGELFF. This chain links TRBV6-2 or TRBV6-3 with TRBJ2-2, with 12 bases matching TRBD2. This CDR3 region has 17 residues. Germline V gene lookup returns CDR1 MNHEY and CDR2 SVGEGT. V was pared by 2 bases and J by 4 bases, with 5 bases of the junction left unmatched.

This chain links TRBV5-6 with TRBJ2-7; 7 bases are a match to TRBD2. V trimming: 1 base; J trimming: 5 bases; junction bases outside the gene matches: 3. CDR3 length: 13 amino acids. CDR1 is SGHDT, CDR2 YYEEEE, per germline. The CDR3 sequence: CASSLTSVNEQYF. The DNA for the CDR3 is TGTGCCAGCAGCTTGACTAGCGTCAACGAGCAGTACTTC.

This sequence joins TRBV9 and TRBJ2-2; a possible D gene is TRBD1 (7 bases). Trimming shortened V by 0 bases and J by 0 bases, and 12 bases separated the two germline ends. CDR1 is SGDLS and CDR2 is YYNGEE in the germline V gene. CDR3 size: 17 residues. CDR3 coding DNA: TGTGCCAGCAGCGTAGTGGCGGGACAGACGAACACCGGGGAGCTGTTTTTT. It translates to CASSVVAGQTNTGELFF.